This TCR beta chain was observed in a study of T-cell reconstitution after alpha-beta-depleted transplantation in children. As it was prepared, the TCRbeta library received unique molecular identifiers. TCRdb reprocessed the PCR reads via MiXCR and lists one record per CDR3 protein. The profile shows fewer than 550,000 distinct CDR3 sequences, 11% of them singletons. V lost 7 bases, J lost 1 base, and 13 bases lay in between. The CDR3 has 15 residues. Study observations and caveats: Expanded graft clones, several hundred of them, were reportedly the source of alpha-beta T cells about two months after transplant.

This clonotype came up a few times. The antigen is unknown. This clonotype was sampled from a female patient aged 2-9 years who had a stem cell transplant for aplastic anemia, so the T cells may come from the graft donor. This chain joins TRBV12-3 or TRBV12-4 and TRBJ2-2, with no clear D. Sequencing was performed on PBMCs, mostly from graft donor cells, taken 180 days after TCRalphabeta/CD19-depleted stem cell transplant. CDR3: CASTQRRLNTGELFF. CDR3 nucleotide sequence: TGTGCCAGCACTCAAAGGCGGTTGAACACCGGGGAGCTGTTTTTT.